This T cell receptor (beta chain) appears in the sequencing data of a study of shared clonotypes between healthy human individuals. This CDR3 comprises 14 residues. The germline V and J ends were trimmed by 0 bases and 4 bases, with 11 bases remaining between them. Germline assignment: CDR1 SGHNT and CDR2 YYREEE (reference sequence). The naive CD8 subset, CD45RO-negative cells positively selected for CCR7, excluded terminally differentiated effector memory CD45RA+ cells. The deep-level immunoSEQ assay was used. The assay was immunoSEQ multiplex PCR, and TCRdb's table has in-frame clones only and misses some. The table shows about 870,000 clones, with over 90% occurring only once.

The V gene is TRBV5-4, the J gene TRBJ2-7, with D uncertain. Sequencing was carried out using naive CD8+ T cells sorted from blood. The receptor was isolated from a man younger than 45 in good health. The CDR3 here is CASSLGSMAYEQYF. The CDR3 coding sequence is TGTGCCAGCAGCTTGGGGTCGATGGCTTACGAGCAGTACTTC.